The source of this T cell receptor (beta chain) is a study of cytomegalovirus exposure and HLA in healthy donors. About the study: Among the approximately 400 genotyped donors, around 85% were placed in the Caucasian-associated ancestry cluster.

Points from the study as a whole: Immune exposure information available was restricted to CMV serostatus. In most subjects, TCR beta sequences reportedly gave accurate predictions of HLA-A and HLA-B alleles.

To note about this clone: Its antigen is not known.

With 60 Vbeta and 13 Jbeta primers, the PCR was carried out. Clones were sequenced by immunoSEQ multiplex PCR, and TCRdb holds only the in-frame ones, with some missing. Here the sample spans roughly 120,000 clones, about 74% being singletons. The material sequenced was PBMCs. The TCR originated in a woman aged 50 to 60 in good health and CMV-seropositive.

The CDR3 DNA reads TGTGCCAGCAGCCCCTATAGCGGGGGGGCCGGAGAGACCCAGTACTTC. It codes for CASSPYSGGAGETQYF. V usage is TRBV4-2 and J usage is TRBJ2-5; TRBD2 matches at 11 bases. The V gene end was trimmed by 4 bases and the J gene end by 4 bases; junction bases not matched to a gene: 8. The length of the CDR3 is 16 residues. Germline lookup yields CDR1 LGHNA and CDR2 YNFKEQ.